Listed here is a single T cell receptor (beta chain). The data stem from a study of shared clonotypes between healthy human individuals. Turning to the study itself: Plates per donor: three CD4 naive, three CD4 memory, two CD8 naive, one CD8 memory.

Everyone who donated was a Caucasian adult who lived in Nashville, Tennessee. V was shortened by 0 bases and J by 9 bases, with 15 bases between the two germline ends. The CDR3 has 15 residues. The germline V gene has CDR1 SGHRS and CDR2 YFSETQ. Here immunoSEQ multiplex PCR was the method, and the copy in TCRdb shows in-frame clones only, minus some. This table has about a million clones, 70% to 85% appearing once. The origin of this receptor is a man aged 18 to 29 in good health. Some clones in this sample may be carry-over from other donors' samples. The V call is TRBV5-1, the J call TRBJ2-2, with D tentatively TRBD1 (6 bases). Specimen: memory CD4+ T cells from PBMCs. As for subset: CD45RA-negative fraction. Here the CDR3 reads CASSLGQQGARELFF. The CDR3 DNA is TGCGCCAGCAGCTTGGGTCAACAGGGCGCCAGGGAGCTGTTTTTT.